This TCR beta chain was retrieved from a study of shared clonotypes between healthy human individuals. Trimming cost V 0 bases and J 1 base, with 14 bases left between them. Germline lookup yields CDR1 KGHSH and CDR2 LQKENI. This CDR3 region has 17 residues. Findings of the study overall: Some clonotypes were shared by all four sorted-subset donors, while others were not shared. The non-shared ones had lower generation probabilities than the shared ones.

The authors split each subset's genomic DNA evenly across several immunoSEQ plates. The method was immunoSEQ multiplex PCR; TCRdb's version includes in-frame clones alone and lacks a portion of them. Of 2,500,000 or so clones listed, approximately 92% were seen once; the top ten hold about 0.13%. CD4+ cells underwent separation, giving CD45RA+ naive and CD45RA-negative memory subsets. Note on this clone: Its cognate antigen is unknown.

The chain carries TRBV18 and TRBJ2-3, with D possibly being TRBD1 (6 bases). Sequencing was performed on naive CD4+ T cells sorted from blood. The subset here: CD45RA+ positively selected. The receptor was derived from a man between 18 and 29 years old in good health. As DNA, the CDR3 is TGTGCCAGCTCACCACCGGTCCCAGGGGTCCGCACAGATACGCAGTATTTT. This translates into CASSPPVPGVRTDTQYF.